This TCR beta chain emerged from a study of blood T cell repertoires in COVID-19 (dated by TCRdb to the early 2020s). General notes on the study: The collaborator samples originated in the United States, Italy and Spain and spanned the acute and convalescent phases of COVID-19. The samples were drawn from two sources: the first 160 participants of the ongoing ImmuneRACE study, and some 1,300 subjects contributed by 6 global collaborators. The material from the prospective study consisted of cDNA or gDNA derived from T cells, B-cell-depleted T cells, or PBMCs. Where HLA class I and class II types were available, the types were taken from metadata supplied by the sample provider, not from assay-based typing. Deeply sampled blood TCRbeta repertoires from subjects exposed to, actively infected with, or recovered from COVID-19 were included in the dataset. Nearly every sample came with metadata listing a de-identified subject ID, COVID-19 status, age in years and sex. The repertoires were made available in a free public database intended to serve as a resource for research on the immune response to SARS-CoV-2.

In Seattle, one collaborating source enrolled patients while the infection was active and tracked those patients longitudinally over the course of disease. The collaborating institutions used their own protocols to collect whole blood in K2EDTA tubes. Collaborator samples were shipped for TCRbeta analysis as frozen whole blood, isolated PBMCs, or DNA extracted from either sample type. From its cysteine to its phenylalanine, the CDR3 spans 15 amino acids. The only DNA kept is the CDR3, 45 bases in frame from the first base. The germline V gene supplies CDR1 SGHTA and CDR2 FQGNSA. Between the V and J ends, shortened by 4 bases and 2 bases respectively, the junction contains 13 bases. TCRbeta CDR3 regions were amplified from genomic DNA using the immunoSEQ Assay, a bias-controlled multiplex PCR. Regarding the original processing steps: The number of nucleated cells in each sample was estimated by amplification of reference gene primers within the assay. To quantify the absolute abundance of each unique TCRbeta CDR3 rearrangement, sequence reads were collapsed and filtered. For each sample, productive Simpson clonality was calculated as the square root of Simpson's diversity index over productive rearrangements. In its TCRdb copy, this immuneACCESS table keeps in-frame sequences only and misses some clones. Where compared with another copy, unresolved V genes explain less than half of these, and the others have no known cause. V and J calls and clone size are as listed in that table; D and trimming were resolved from the DNA. In this sample the table shows around 47,000 clones, around 87% of which occur a single time. The top ten hold 3.5% to 5% of the sample.

This clone has just a few counts. Its specific antigen is unknown. No base quality information exists; no much larger clone differs at one position. General study outcomes and caveats: How much clinical and demographic metadata was included differed by source and by participant, and the metadata was provided uncurated.

The receptor's source is a man in his forties with COVID-19, enrolled during active disease. Here the chain combines TRBV7-2 and TRBJ2-3; possibly the D gene is TRBD1, per 5 matching bases. The sample consisted of peripheral blood. Here the CDR3 is given as CASSSRDRTTDTQYF. The DNA is as follows: TGTGCCAGCAGCTCTCGTGACAGAACCACAGATACGCAGTATTTT.